This TCR beta chain was sequenced in a study of blood T cell repertoires in COVID-19. Overall study context: Specimens from acute and convalescent COVID-19 originated in the United States, Italy and Spain.

As processed by the authors: Estimation of nucleated cell counts was performed using reference gene primer amplification. Libraries were prepared by immunoSEQ multiplex PCR; TCRdb keeps only in-frame clonotypes and omits some of them. The DNA was the basis for D and trimming; V, J and clone size are from that table. The sample carries approximately 120,000 clones, more than 70% recorded once. This clone was picked up a small number of times. The CDR3 runs to 13 residues. CDR1 is MGHRA, CDR2 YSYEKL, per germline. Trimming stripped 4 bases from V and 8 bases from J, with 12 bases between. This TCR came from a human donor in a cohort sampled during active COVID-19. The gene calls are TRBV4-1 and TRBJ1-3, with D possibly being TRBD1 (6 bases). Sample: peripheral blood. The CDR3 is CASSRKQGDTIYF. DNA for the CDR3: TGCGCCAGCAGCCGAAAACAGGGTGACACCATATATTTT.